This T cell receptor (beta chain) was found in a study of blood T cells in healthy people across ages. Whole-study results and caveats: The unsorted PBMCs prevented any conclusive comparison of naive versus antigen-experienced cells.

This clonotype came up a few times. Its antigen is still unknown. Combining a sample-barcoded 5' primer with a J-beta primer mix, a second PCR ran for 7 to 11 cycles. The template-switch adaptor, which had 12 random nucleotides, put a tag on each cDNA molecule. MiXCR, applied by TCRdb to the 5' RACE reads, yields one record per CDR3 protein. The table lists around 700,000 distinct CDR3 sequences, 25% of them singletons. Germline lookup yields CDR1 SGHTA and CDR2 FQGTGA. Trimming pared 1 base from V and 5 bases from J, leaving 14 bases between. The CDR3 spans 15 residues. The same data also went into a second study, on T cells of mothers and their children. Turning to that study: Six children, together with their three healthy Caucasian mothers, made up the donors. The authors found no persistent microchimeric T cell clones.

The rearrangement uses TRBV7-3 and TRBJ2-5, with D possibly matching TRBD1 (6 bases). Sequences were obtained from blood. The TCR comes from a boy under 18 in good health. The CDR3 sequence is CASSLSRSGVETQYF. The CDR3 nucleotides are TGTGCCAGCAGCTTAAGCCGTTCAGGGGTCGAGACCCAGTACTTC.